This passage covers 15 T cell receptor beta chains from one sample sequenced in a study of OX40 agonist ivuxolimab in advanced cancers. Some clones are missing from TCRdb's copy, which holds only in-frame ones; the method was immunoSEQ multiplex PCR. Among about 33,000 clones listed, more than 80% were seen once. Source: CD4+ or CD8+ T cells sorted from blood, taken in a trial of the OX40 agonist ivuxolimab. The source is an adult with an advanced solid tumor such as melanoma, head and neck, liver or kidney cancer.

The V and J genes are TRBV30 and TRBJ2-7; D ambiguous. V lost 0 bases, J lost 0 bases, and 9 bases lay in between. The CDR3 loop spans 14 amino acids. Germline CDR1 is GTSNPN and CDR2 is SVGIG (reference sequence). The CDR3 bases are TGTGCCTGGAGTGTACTAAGTAACTCCTACGAGCAGTACTTC. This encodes CAWSVLSNSYEQYF.

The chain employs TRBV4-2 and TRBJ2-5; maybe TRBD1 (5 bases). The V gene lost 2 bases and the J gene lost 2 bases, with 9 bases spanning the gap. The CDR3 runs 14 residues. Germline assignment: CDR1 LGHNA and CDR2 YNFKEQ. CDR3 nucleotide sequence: TGTGCCAGCAGCCAAAGACAGAATCAAGAGACCCAGTACTTC. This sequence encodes CASSQRQNQETQYF.

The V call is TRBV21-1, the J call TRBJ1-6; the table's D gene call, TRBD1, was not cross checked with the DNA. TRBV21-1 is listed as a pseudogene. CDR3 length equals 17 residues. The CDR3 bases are TGTGCCAGCAGCAAAGGAAACCGGGACAGGGTATCTTCACCCCTCCACTTT. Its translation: CASSKGNRDRVSSPLHF.

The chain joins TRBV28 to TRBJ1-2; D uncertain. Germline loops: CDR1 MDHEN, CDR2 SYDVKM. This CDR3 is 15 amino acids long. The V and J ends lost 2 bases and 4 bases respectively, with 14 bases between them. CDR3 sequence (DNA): TGTGCCAGCAGTTTAGAGGATTGGGGAAGCTATGGCTACACCTTC. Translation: CASSLEDWGSYGYTF.

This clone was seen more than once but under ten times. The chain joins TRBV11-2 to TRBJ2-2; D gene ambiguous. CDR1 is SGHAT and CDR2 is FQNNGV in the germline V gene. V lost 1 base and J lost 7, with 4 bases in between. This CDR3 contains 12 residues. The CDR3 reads CASSLVYGELFF. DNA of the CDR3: TGTGCCAGCAGCTTAGTCTACGGGGAGCTGTTTTTT. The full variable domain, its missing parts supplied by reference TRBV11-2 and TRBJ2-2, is EAGVAQSPRYKIIEKRQSVAFWCNPISGHATLYWYQQILGQGPKLLIQFQNNGVVDDSQLPKDRFSAERLKGVDSTLKIQPAKLEDSAVYLCASSLVYGELFFGEGSRLTVL.

The CDR3 is CASSFFGANTEAFF. In DNA, the CDR3 is TGTGCCAGCAGTTTTTTTGGGGCGAACACTGAAGCTTTCTTT. V gene TRBV28 combines with J gene TRBJ1-1; tentative D call: TRBD1 (5 bases). V lost 3 bases to trimming and J lost 1 base, with 9 bases between them. This CDR3 region has 14 residues. From germline, CDR1 is MDHEN and CDR2 SYDVKM.

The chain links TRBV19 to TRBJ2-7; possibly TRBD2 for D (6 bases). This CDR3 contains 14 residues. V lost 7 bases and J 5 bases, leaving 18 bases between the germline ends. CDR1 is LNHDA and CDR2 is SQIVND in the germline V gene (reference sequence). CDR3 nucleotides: TGTGCCAGTAATTTGGCAGTTGCTAGCGACGAGCAGTACTTC. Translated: CASNLAVASDEQYF.

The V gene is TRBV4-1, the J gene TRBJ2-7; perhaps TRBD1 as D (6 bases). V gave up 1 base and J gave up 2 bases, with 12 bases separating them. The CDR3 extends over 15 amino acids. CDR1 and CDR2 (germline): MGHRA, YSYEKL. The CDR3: CASSQASQGTYEQYF. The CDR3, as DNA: TGCGCCAGCAGCCAAGCAAGTCAGGGGACCTACGAGCAGTACTTC.

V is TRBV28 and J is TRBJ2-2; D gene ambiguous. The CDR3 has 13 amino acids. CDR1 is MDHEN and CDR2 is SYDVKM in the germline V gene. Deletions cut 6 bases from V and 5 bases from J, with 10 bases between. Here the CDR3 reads CASRPIWTGELFF. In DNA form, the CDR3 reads TGTGCCAGCAGGCCGATCTGGACCGGGGAGCTGTTTTTT.

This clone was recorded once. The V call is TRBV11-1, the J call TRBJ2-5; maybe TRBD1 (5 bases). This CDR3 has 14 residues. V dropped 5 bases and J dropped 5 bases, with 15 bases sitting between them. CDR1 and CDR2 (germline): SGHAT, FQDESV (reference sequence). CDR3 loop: CASSPGRVGETQYF. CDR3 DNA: TGTGCCAGCAGCCCCGGCAGGGTCGGGGAGACCCAGTACTTC.

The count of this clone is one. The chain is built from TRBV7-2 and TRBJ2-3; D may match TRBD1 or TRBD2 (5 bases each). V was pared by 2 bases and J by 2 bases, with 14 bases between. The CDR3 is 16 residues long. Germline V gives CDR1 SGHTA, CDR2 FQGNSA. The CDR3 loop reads CASSLRGEPNTDTQYF. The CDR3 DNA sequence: TGTGCCAGCAGCTTAAGAGGGGAACCAAACACAGATACGCAGTATTTT.

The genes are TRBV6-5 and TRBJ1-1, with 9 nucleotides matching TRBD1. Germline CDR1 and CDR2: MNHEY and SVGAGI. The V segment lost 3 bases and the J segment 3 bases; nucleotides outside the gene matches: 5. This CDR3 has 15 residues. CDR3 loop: CASSYGDRADTEAFF. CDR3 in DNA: TGTGCCAGCAGTTATGGGGACAGGGCCGACACTGAAGCTTTCTTT.

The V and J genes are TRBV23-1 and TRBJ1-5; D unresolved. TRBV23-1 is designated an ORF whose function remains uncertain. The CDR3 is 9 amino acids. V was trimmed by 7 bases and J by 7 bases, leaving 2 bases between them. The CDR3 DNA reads TGCGCCAGCACCCAGCCCCAGCATTTT. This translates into CASTQPQHF.

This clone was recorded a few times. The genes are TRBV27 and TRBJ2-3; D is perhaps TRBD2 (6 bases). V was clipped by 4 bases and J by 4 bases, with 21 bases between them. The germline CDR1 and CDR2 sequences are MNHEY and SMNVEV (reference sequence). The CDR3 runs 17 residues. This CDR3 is CASSSRLVGSGADTQYF. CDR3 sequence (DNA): TGTGCCAGCAGTTCTCGACTAGTGGGATCAGGAGCAGATACGCAGTATTTT.

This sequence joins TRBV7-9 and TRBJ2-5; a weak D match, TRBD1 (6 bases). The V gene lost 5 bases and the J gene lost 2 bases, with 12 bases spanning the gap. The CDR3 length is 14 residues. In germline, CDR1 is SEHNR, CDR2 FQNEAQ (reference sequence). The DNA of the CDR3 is TGTGCCAGCAGCCCGGGAAGGGGGCAAGAGACCCAGTACTTC. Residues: CASSPGRGQETQYF. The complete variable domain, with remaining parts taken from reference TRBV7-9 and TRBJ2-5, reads DTGVSQNPRHKITKRGQNVTFRCDPISEHNRLYWYRQTLGQGPEFLTYFQNEAQLEKSRLLSDRFSAERPKGSFSTLEIQRTEQGDSAMYLCASSPGRGQETQYFGPGTRLLVL.